A single sample gave rise to the 18 T cell receptor beta chains below, sequenced in a study of control samples from healthy donors and cancer patients. Method: immunoSEQ multiplex PCR; TCRdb's copy keeps in-frame clones and lacks some. The sample contains 150,000 or so clones, about 94% of which appear only once. The specimen was blood. These receptors were obtained from a man between 40 and 49 years old in good health.

CDR3 protein: CASSLGRGNTGELFF. CDR3 nucleotides: TGTGCCAGCAGCTTGGGCAGGGGGAACACCGGGGAGCTGTTTTTT. The J gene is TRBJ2-2, the V gene TRBV7-2, with a tentative D call TRBD1 (6 bases). V lost 3 bases to trimming and J lost 1 base, with 9 bases between them. This CDR3 is built from 15 residues. Germline-derived CDR1 and CDR2 are SGHTA and FQGNSA.

The V and J genes are TRBV7-2 and TRBJ1-5, with D possibly matching TRBD1 (5 bases). Germline assignment: CDR1 SGHTA and CDR2 FQGNSA. The V end was cut by 3 bases, the J end by 2 bases, with 11 bases between. The CDR3 runs to 15 residues. The CDR3 protein is CASSFSGSGNQPQHF. DNA for the CDR3: TGTGCCAGCAGCTTTTCAGGGTCTGGCAATCAGCCCCAGCATTTT.

The J gene is TRBJ1-4, the V gene TRBV5-5, with TRBD1 matching over 12 bases. Germline loops: CDR1 SGHKS, CDR2 YYEKEE (reference sequence). V gave up 4 bases and J gave up 8 bases; unmatched junction bases: 12. CDR3 length: 17 amino acids. CDR3 residues: CASSPRDRGLEGEKLFF. The CDR3 nucleotides read TGTGCCAGCAGCCCCCGGGACAGGGGGCTCGAAGGGGAAAAACTGTTTTTT.

The V and J genes are TRBV10-3 and TRBJ2-3, with 11 bases lining up with TRBD1. V shed 6 bases and J 4 bases; nucleotides not matched to a gene: 3. Germline V lookup: CDR1 ENHRY, CDR2 SYGVKD. The CDR3 loop spans 14 amino acids. CDR3 DNA sequence: TGTGCCATCAGCGGACAGGGGGCAGCAGATACGCAGTATTTT. Translated: CAISGQGAADTQYF.

This chain connects TRBV4-1 to TRBJ1-1; D gene uncertain. There are 13 residues in the CDR3. From germline, CDR1 is MGHRA and CDR2 YSYEKL. Trimming stripped 0 bases from V and 8 bases from J, with 10 bases between. The CDR3 DNA follows: TGCGCCAGCAGCCAAGAAGGAGCAGAGGAAGCTTTCTTT. This sequence encodes CASSQEGAEEAFF.

This rearrangement joins TRBV18 to TRBJ1-5, with D perhaps TRBD1 (5 bases). With 6 bases removed from V and 0 bases from J, the gap between germline ends came to 12 bases. Germline V gene data show CDR1 as KGHSH and CDR2 as LQKENI. This CDR3 has 15 residues. For the CDR3, the DNA is TGTGCCAGCTCTTCCCTGGACAATAGCAATCAGCCCCAGCATTTT. It encodes CASSSLDNSNQPQHF.

V usage is TRBV13 and J usage is TRBJ2-7; either TRBD1 or TRBD2 may supply D (6 bases each). Germline V CDR1 and CDR2: PRHDT, FYEKMQ (reference sequence). This CDR3 has 17 residues. V lost 5 bases and J lost 3, with 23 bases in between. Written as DNA, the CDR3 is TGTGCCAGCAGCCCTACTAAGGACAGTTCGGGAGACTACGAGCAGTACTTC. Amino acid sequence: CASSPTKDSSGDYEQYF.

The rearrangement links TRBV5-1 to TRBJ2-7, with 9 bases aligning to TRBD1. Germline V gene data show CDR1 as SGHRS and CDR2 as YFSETQ. The V and J ends lost 0 bases and 5 bases, in that order; junction bases with no gene match: 6. The CDR3 sequence is 15 residues long. CDR3 coding DNA: TGCGCCAGCAGCTTGGGGGACAGGGAAGTCCACGAGCAGTACTTC. It translates to CASSLGDREVHEQYF.

V gene TRBV3-1 (or the pseudogene TRBV3-2) combines with J gene TRBJ2-5; TRBD2 agrees at 10 bases. After removal of 1 base from V and 1 base from J, the junction contained 6 bases not matched to a gene. The CDR3 totals 17 residues. The germline gives CDR1 LGHDT, CDR2 YNNKEL (reference sequence). For the CDR3, the DNA is TGTGCCAGCAGCCAAGGTCTAGCGGGGGACTTCCAAGAGACCCAGTACTTC. Its protein is CASSQGLAGDFQETQYF.

The chain is built from TRBV7-9 and TRBJ2-1; TRBD1 agrees at 10 bases. The CDR3 length is 14 residues. From germline, CDR1 is SEHNR and CDR2 FQNEAQ (reference sequence). V dropped 5 bases and J dropped 5; count of bases not matched to a gene: 3. CDR3 sequence: CASSRTGGDNEQFF. DNA for the CDR3: TGTGCCAGCAGCCGGACAGGGGGTGACAATGAGCAGTTCTTC.

This chain connects TRBV2 to TRBJ1-6, with TRBD1 as a possible D gene (5 bases). V was clipped by 0 bases and J by 9 bases, with 12 bases between them. This CDR3 contains 15 residues. Germline CDR1 is SNHLY and CDR2 is FYNNEI. In DNA form, the CDR3 reads TGTGCCAGCAGTGAAGCGGGCAGGGCAAGTTCACCCCTCCACTTT. It is translated as CASSEAGRASSPLHF.

The rearrangement links TRBV29-1 to TRBJ1-1; 11 nucleotides match TRBD1. The ends lost 6 bases at V and 5 bases at J; junction bases unmatched: 5. Germline CDR1 is SQVTM and CDR2 is ANQGSEA. The length of the CDR3 is 13 residues. The CDR3 loop reads CSVGTGGHTEAFF. CDR3 sequence (DNA): TGCAGCGTGGGGACAGGGGGACATACTGAAGCTTTCTTT. The whole variable domain, filled in from reference TRBV29-1 and TRBJ1-1, reads SAVISQKPSRDICQRGTSLTIQCQVDSQVTMMFWYRQQPGQSLTLIATANQGSEATYESGFVIDKFPISRPNLTFSTLTVSNMSPEDSSIYLCSVGTGGHTEAFFGQGTRLTVV.

The gene calls are TRBV11-3 and TRBJ2-2, with D perhaps being TRBD1 or TRBD2 (6 bases each). V lost 5 bases, J lost 5 bases, and 12 bases lay in between. Germline V lookup: CDR1 SGHNT, CDR2 YENEEA. The CDR3 sequence is 14 residues long. The CDR3 region has the DNA TGTGCCAGCAGCCCCGAGGGGGGAACCGGGGAGCTGTTTTTT. Translation gives CASSPEGGTGELFF.

The CDR3 bases are TGTGCCAGCAACTTTGGGGGCTCCTATAATTCACCCCTCCACTTT. Translation: CASNFGGSYNSPLHF. The V and J genes are TRBV28 and TRBJ1-6, with D maybe TRBD1 (5 bases). Trimming cost V 7 bases and J 0 bases, with 10 bases left between them. Germline CDR1 reads MDHEN; CDR2 reads SYDVKM. The CDR3 is made up of 15 amino acids. The variable domain in full, completed from reference TRBV28 and TRBJ1-6, reads DVKVTQSSRYLVKRTGEKVFLECVQDMDHENMFWYRQDPGLGLRLIYFSYDVKMKEKGDIPEGYSVSREKKERFSLILESASTNQTSMYLCASNFGGSYNSPLHFGNGTRLTVT.

The chain carries TRBV6-2 or TRBV6-3 and TRBJ2-6, with 7 bases matching TRBD1. Looked up from germline, CDR1 is MNHEY and CDR2 is SVGEGT. After removal of 7 bases from V and 1 base from J, the junction contained 22 bases not matched to a gene. The CDR3 consists of 21 residues. CDR3 bases: TGTGCCAGCACCCCCATCGGGCCAGGACAGGCGCTTCTTTCTGGGGCCAACGTCCTGACTTTC. This encodes CASTPIGPGQALLSGANVLTF.

The chain uses TRBV5-1 and TRBJ2-3, with TRBD2 matching 7 bases. Looked up from germline, CDR1 is SGHRS and CDR2 is YFSETQ. V gave up 7 bases and J gave up 0 bases; unmatched junction bases: 14. This CDR3 has 17 residues. The CDR3 coding sequence is TGCGCCAGCGGTCTGTCCCCCGGGACTACTAGCACAGATACGCAGTATTTT. Translated: CASGLSPGTTSTDTQYF.

This sequence joins TRBV5-8 and TRBJ2-2; 9 bases line up with TRBD1. CDR3 length equals 15 residues. The germline V gene encodes CDR1 SGHTS and CDR2 YDEGEE. Germline trimming cut 3 bases from V and 3 bases from J; bases unmatched to any gene: 3. The CDR3 bases are TGTGCCAGCAGCTCCGGGGACAGGGACACCGGGGAGCTGTTTTTT. This gives the protein CASSSGDRDTGELFF.

V usage is TRBV19 and J usage is TRBJ1-5; the D is unclear. V lost 7 bases, J lost 0 bases, and 10 bases lay in between. CDR3 length equals 14 residues. CDR1 is LNHDA and CDR2 is SQIVND in the germline V gene (reference sequence). This CDR3 is CASTQTGSNQPQHF. The CDR3 coding sequence is TGTGCCAGTACCCAGACGGGTAGCAATCAGCCCCAGCATTTT. Supplemented by reference TRBV19 and TRBJ1-5, the full variable domain reads DGGITQSPKYLFRKEGQNVTLSCEQNLNHDAMYWYRQDPGQGLRLIYYSQIVNDFQKGDIAEGYSVSREKKESFPLTVTSAQKNPTAFYLCASTQTGSNQPQHFGDGTRLSIL.